These T cell receptor beta chains were read from a single sample in a study of T cell responses to AZD1222 COVID-19 vaccine. The method was immunoSEQ multiplex PCR; TCRdb's version includes in-frame clones alone and lacks a portion of them. The sample lists 87,000 or so clones; around nine tenths were seen once. The material sequenced was peripheral blood, taken on day 0 of AZD1222 vaccination. These TCRs come from an adult in good health. The CDR3 runs from the conserved cysteine through the conserved F or W. D genes are given only for firm matches. Clone size is not always given. Where it is, it says once, few, many or a class for expanded clones.

cdr3_nt,cdr3_aa,clone_size,v_call,j_call,d_call
TGTGCCAGCAGGGAGGGGACAGGGTGGACTAATGAAAAACTGTTTTTT,CASREGTGWTNEKLFF,NA,TRBV2,TRBJ1-4,TRBD1
TGTGCCAGCACGCGGGGGTTGTTGGGTGAGCAGTACTTC,CASTRGLLGEQYF,NA,TRBV13,TRBJ2-7,TRBD2
TGTGCCAGCAGCAATGGACTAGGTCGGAGGGAGCTGTTTTTT,CASSNGLGRRELFF,NA,TRBV13,TRBJ2-2,TRBD2
TGTGCCAGCAGCCCCGGATCGGGGGCCGAATACGAGCAGTACTTC,CASSPGSGAEYEQYF,NA,TRBV28,TRBJ2-7,NA
TGTGCCAGCAGCGCTCATCGGACAGGGTTCACTGAAGCTTTCTTT,CASSAHRTGFTEAFF,NA,TRBV9,TRBJ1-1,TRBD1
TGCGCCAGCAGTGAGTCGCGGCGGGGGTCCTACAATGAGCAGTTCTTC,CASSESRRGSYNEQFF,NA,TRBV10-1,TRBJ2-1,TRBD2
TGTGCCAGCAGCCCCCAACAGGGGGACTATGGCTACACCTTC,CASSPQQGDYGYTF,NA,TRBV2,TRBJ1-2,TRBD1
TGTGCCAGCAGAGCACAGGGTCGGGGCAATCAGCCCCAGCATTTT,CASRAQGRGNQPQHF,NA,TRBV6-5,TRBJ1-5,NA
TGCGCCAGCAGTGAGGCGCAGGGAACCAATGAAAAACTGTTTTTT,CASSEAQGTNEKLFF,once,TRBV10-2,TRBJ1-4,NA
TGTGCCAGCAGCTTGATCCTGTTTGAAGCTTTCTTT,CASSLILFEAFF,NA,TRBV5-8,TRBJ1-1,NA
TGTGCCAGCAGCTTAAGAGACTCACCCCTCCACTTT,CASSLRDSPLHF,once,TRBV7-9,TRBJ1-6,NA
TGCGCCAGCAGCCTTCCCCTAGCGGGCAGGGGTGAGACCCAGTACTTC,CASSLPLAGRGETQYF,NA,TRBV4-1,TRBJ2-5,TRBD2
TGTGCCAGCAGTGACCTGCCTGACAGGGCGAATCAGCCCCAGCATTTT,CASSDLPDRANQPQHF,NA,TRBV6-1,TRBJ1-5,TRBD1
TGTGCCAGCAGTGAATGGCAGGGGGGCCAACACTCCTACGAGCAGTACTTC,CASSEWQGGQHSYEQYF,NA,TRBV6-1,TRBJ2-7,NA
TGCGCCAGCAGCTTGGTGAGCGGGGGTGCGGATACGCAGTATTTT,CASSLVSGGADTQYF,NA,TRBV5-1,TRBJ2-3,TRBD2
TGTGCCACCAGCAGAGAGGGGTCCCACGGGGAGCTGTTTTTT,CATSREGSHGELFF,NA,TRBV15,TRBJ2-2,NA
TGTGCCAGCAGCCGACGGGCCCACGAGCAGTACTTC,CASSRRAHEQYF,few,TRBV4-2,TRBJ2-7,NA
TGTGCCAGCAGCCCCGGGACAGGGGGCAATCAGCCCCAGCATTTT,CASSPGTGGNQPQHF,NA,TRBV27,TRBJ1-5,TRBD1
TGTGCCAGCAGTGAAGGGAGCTCCTATAATTCACCCCTCCACTTT,CASSEGSSYNSPLHF,NA,TRBV6-1,TRBJ1-6,NA
TGCGCCAGCAGCGCAACAGGGGGCACTAATGAAAAACTGTTTTTT,CASSATGGTNEKLFF,NA,TRBV5-1,TRBJ1-4,TRBD1
TGCGCCAGCAGGGATGGGACAGCCCAAGAGACCCAGTACTTC,CASRDGTAQETQYF,NA,TRBV5-1,TRBJ2-5,TRBD1
TGTGCCAGCAGACCATGGACTAGCGTGAACACCGGGGAGCTGTTTTTT,CASRPWTSVNTGELFF,NA,TRBV6-8,TRBJ2-2,TRBD2
TGTGCCAGCAGCTTGTCCGGGACAGGGAGTGGAAACACCATATATTTT,CASSLSGTGSGNTIYF,NA,TRBV11-2,TRBJ1-3,TRBD1
TGTGCCAGTAGTATAGGGAACGGGGGGACGTACCAAGAGACCCAGTACTTC,CASSIGNGGTYQETQYF,NA,TRBV19,TRBJ2-5,TRBD2
TGCAGCGTTGAAGATCCTAGGGAGGCTGAAGCTTTCTTT,CSVEDPREAEAFF,NA,TRBV29-1,TRBJ1-1,NA
TGTGCCAGCAGTTTTGAAGCGGATTCCTACAATGAGCAGTTCTTC,CASSFEADSYNEQFF,NA,TRBV27,TRBJ2-1,NA
TGCGCCAGCAGCCAAGATGGGGACGGGGCCTCCCGGACCCAGTACTTC,CASSQDGDGASRTQYF,once,TRBV4-1,TRBJ2-5,NA
TGTGCCAGCAGCCATGGGACTGAGACATCCTACGAGCAGTACTTC,CASSHGTETSYEQYF,NA,TRBV3-1/TRBV3-2,TRBJ2-7,NA
TGTGCCAGCAAGCCGGGACAGGGAAATTCACCCCTCCACTTT,CASKPGQGNSPLHF,NA,TRBV19,TRBJ1-6,TRBD1
TGTGCCAGCAGCTTAGCCCGGGGGGGCCTGGAGACCCAGTACTTC,CASSLARGGLETQYF,NA,TRBV7-6,TRBJ2-5,TRBD2
TGTGCCAGCAGCTTAGATTCCGGGATGAACACTGAAGCTTTCTTT,CASSLDSGMNTEAFF,NA,TRBV11-2,TRBJ1-1,NA
TGCGCCAGCAGCCAAACCACTGGACAGAACACTGAAGCTTTCTTT,CASSQTTGQNTEAFF,NA,TRBV4-1,TRBJ1-1,NA
TGTGCCAGCAGCCACCGTACCCCCTTCTCCTACAATGAGCAGTTCTTC,CASSHRTPFSYNEQFF,NA,TRBV14,TRBJ2-1,NA
TGTGCCAGCAGCTTGGAGGGTTCTGAAGCTTTCTTT,CASSLEGSEAFF,NA,TRBV5-6,TRBJ1-1,NA
TGTGCCAGCAGCCCGCGGATCGGGGACGAGACCCAGTACTTC,CASSPRIGDETQYF,NA,TRBV3-1/TRBV3-2,TRBJ2-5,NA
TGTGCCAGCAGCCCCACGAGGAGGCCGGGGACTGAAGCTTTCTTT,CASSPTRRPGTEAFF,NA,TRBV7-8,TRBJ1-1,NA
TGTGCCAGCAGCTCCTTCTGGACAGCTGGAAACACCATATATTTT,CASSSFWTAGNTIYF,once,TRBV11-2,TRBJ1-3,NA